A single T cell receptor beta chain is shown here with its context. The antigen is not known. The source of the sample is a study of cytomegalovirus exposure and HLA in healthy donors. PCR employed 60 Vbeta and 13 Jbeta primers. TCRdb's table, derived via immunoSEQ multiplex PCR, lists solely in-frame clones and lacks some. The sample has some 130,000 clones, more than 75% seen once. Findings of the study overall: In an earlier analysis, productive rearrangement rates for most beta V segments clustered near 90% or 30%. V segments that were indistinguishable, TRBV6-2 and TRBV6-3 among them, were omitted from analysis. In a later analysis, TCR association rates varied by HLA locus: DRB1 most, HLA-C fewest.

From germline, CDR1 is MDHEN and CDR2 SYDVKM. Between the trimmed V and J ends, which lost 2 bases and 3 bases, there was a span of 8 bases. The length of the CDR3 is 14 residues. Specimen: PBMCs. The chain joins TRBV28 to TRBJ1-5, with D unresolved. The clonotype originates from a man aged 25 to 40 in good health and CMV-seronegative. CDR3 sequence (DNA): TGTGCCAGCAGTTTAGCCTATACCAATCAGCCCCAGCATTTT. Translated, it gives CASSLAYTNQPQHF.